A single sample gave rise to the 25 T cell receptor beta chains below, sequenced in a study of cytomegalovirus exposure and HLA in healthy donors. It was with 60 Vbeta and 13 Jbeta primers that the PCR ran. Libraries were prepared by immunoSEQ multiplex PCR; TCRdb keeps only in-frame clonotypes and omits some of them. The sample holds about 190,000 clones, around four fifths seen once. What was sequenced was PBMCs. Every receptor here comes from a woman in her fifties or sixties in good health and CMV-seropositive.

This chain connects TRBV20-1 to TRBJ2-5; no firm D call. This CDR3 spans 11 amino acids. The germline V gene encodes CDR1 DFQATT and CDR2 SNEGSKA (reference sequence). Trimming stripped 7 bases from V and 2 bases from J, with 8 bases between. The CDR3 DNA reads as TGCAGTGGAGAGAGTCAAGAGACCCAGTACTTC. It translates to CSGESQETQYF.

This chain links TRBV18 with TRBJ1-1; 7 bases map to TRBD1. Germline CDR1 and CDR2: KGHSH and LQKENI. This CDR3 is 14 amino acids long. Germline trimming cut 4 bases from V and 0 bases from J; bases unmatched to any gene: 2. The DNA for the CDR3 is TGTGCCAGCTCACTTGACAGGGTGAACACTGAAGCTTTCTTT. This sequence encodes CASSLDRVNTEAFF.

This clone has only one observation. The chain combines TRBV6-1 with TRBJ1-4, with D possibly matching TRBD1 (6 bases). V was shortened by 6 bases and J by 10 bases, with 18 bases between the two germline ends. The CDR3 totals 14 residues. Germline values: CDR1 MNHNS, CDR2 SASEGT. The CDR3 here is CASRNHRDGGKLFF. The DNA for the CDR3 is TGTGCCAGCAGAAATCACAGGGACGGCGGAAAACTGTTTTTT.

This clone was found a few times. The chain is built from TRBV4-3 and TRBJ2-1; D possibly corresponds to TRBD2 (6 bases). V lost 1 base and J 6 bases, leaving 13 bases between the germline ends. The CDR3 covers 15 residues. Germline V gene data show CDR1 as LGHNA and CDR2 as YSLEER. The CDR3 region is CASSQAGEPSNEQFF. The DNA for the CDR3 is TGCGCCAGCAGCCAAGCGGGGGAGCCGTCCAATGAGCAGTTCTTC.

The chain combines TRBV9 with TRBJ2-1; 7 bases are a match to TRBD1. Trimming removed 0 bases from V and 2 bases from J; junction bases left unmatched: 2. This CDR3 spans 15 amino acids. Looked up from germline, CDR1 is SGDLS and CDR2 is YYNGEE. In DNA, the CDR3 is TGTGCCAGCAGCGTAGGGGGACAGACCTACAATGAGCAGTTCTTC. Translating gives CASSVGGQTYNEQFF.

This sequence joins TRBV6-4 and TRBJ2-6, with D tentatively TRBD1 (6 bases). CDR1 is MRHNA and CDR2 is SNTAGT in the germline V gene. There are 16 residues in the CDR3. V gave up 10 bases and J gave up 1 base, with 17 bases separating them. The CDR3: CANPGTPQSGANVLTF. CDR3 sequence (DNA): TGTGCCAACCCCGGGACACCCCAATCTGGGGCCAACGTCCTGACTTTC.

The chain is built from TRBV9 and TRBJ1-2; 9 bases map to TRBD1. The CDR3 is 14 residues long. Trimming cost V 2 bases and J 2 bases; bases outside gene matches: 1. The germline V gene encodes CDR1 SGDLS and CDR2 YYNGEE. CDR3 bases: TGTGCCAGCAGCGTTGGGACAGGGAACTATGGCTACACCTTC. Amino acids: CASSVGTGNYGYTF.

The genes are TRBV29-1 and TRBJ1-2; 8 nucleotides line up with TRBD1. Trimming cost V 6 bases and J 7 bases; bases outside gene matches: 10. Germline V CDR1 and CDR2: SQVTM, ANQGSEA. This CDR3 contains 13 residues. The CDR3 DNA follows: TGCAGCGTGGAGGCGCAGGGGGCTTCTGGCTACACCTTC. This gives the protein CSVEAQGASGYTF.

Only one count was recorded for this clone. This chain links TRBV7-2 with TRBJ2-1; TRBD1 might be the D (6 bases). Trimming left V 5 bases short and J 12 bases short, with 20 bases between. Germline CDR1 reads SGHTA; CDR2 reads FQGNSA. This CDR3 is 14 amino acids long. CDR3 coding DNA: TGTGCCAGCAGCGGCGTTTTAGGGGGTAGGGTGCAGTTCTTC. Amino acids: CASSGVLGGRVQFF.

The chain couples TRBV2 to TRBJ2-5, with 7 bases matching TRBD1. The CDR3 consists of 12 residues. Germline CDR1 reads SNHLY; CDR2 reads FYNNEI. Unmatched junction bases numbered 4, after V lost 7 bases and J lost 5 bases. This CDR3 reads CASKGQEETQYF. The CDR3 nucleotides read TGTGCCAGCAAAGGACAGGAGGAGACCCAGTACTTC.

The rearrangement links TRBV5-6 to TRBJ1-5, with a possible D match to TRBD1 (5 bases). The V and J ends lost 4 bases and 1 base respectively, with 15 bases between them. The CDR3 sequence is 16 residues long. Germline loops: CDR1 SGHDT, CDR2 YYEEEE. CDR3 nucleotides: TGTGCCAGCAGCCGAAGGGGAACCAGCAGCAATCAGCCCCAGCATTTT. Protein sequence: CASSRRGTSSNQPQHF.

In the case of this clone: This CDR3 is also generated by other DNA sequences in the sample. The DNA of the CDR3 is TGTGCCATCAGAACAGGAAACTTGGCTGGCGCTGAAGCTTTCTTT. Translation gives CAIRTGNLAGAEAFF. This chain uses TRBV10-3 with TRBJ1-1, with D perhaps TRBD1 (5 bases). The CDR3 sequence is 15 residues long. The V end lost 6 bases, the J end lost 6 bases, and 20 bases lay between the germline ends. Germline lookup yields CDR1 ENHRY and CDR2 SYGVKD.

The chain uses TRBV6-1 and TRBJ2-7; 9 bases map to TRBD1. V gave up 4 bases and J gave up 5 bases; unmatched junction bases: 3. The CDR3 runs to 13 residues. CDR1 MNHNS and CDR2 SASEGT come from the germline V gene. CDR3 protein: CASSARDRDEQYF. The CDR3 coding sequence is TGTGCCAGCAGTGCCCGGGACAGGGACGAGCAGTACTTC.

The chain has TRBV7-2 and TRBJ2-1, with 10 bases that match TRBD1. The germline V gene has CDR1 SGHTA and CDR2 FQGNSA. This CDR3 is built from 16 residues. Trimming removed 5 bases from V and 3 bases from J; junction bases left unmatched: 7. The CDR3 reads CASSIGQGGNYNEQFF. As DNA, the CDR3 is TGTGCCAGCAGCATAGGACAGGGGGGGAACTACAATGAGCAGTTCTTC.

The V gene is TRBV5-1, the J gene TRBJ2-1; maybe TRBD2 (5 bases). CDR1 is SGHRS, CDR2 YFSETQ, per germline. Trimming cost V 4 bases and J 0 bases, with 11 bases left between them. The length of the CDR3 is 15 residues. As DNA, the CDR3 is TGCGCCAGCAGCGTCACTAGGAACTCCTACAATGAGCAGTTCTTC. Translating it yields CASSVTRNSYNEQFF.

For this clone: Other DNA sequences in the same sample also yield this CDR3. The chain couples TRBV6-5 to TRBJ2-7; TRBD1 matches at 10 bases. The V and J ends lost 6 bases and 4 bases, in that order; junction bases with no gene match: 9. The germline V gene has CDR1 MNHEY and CDR2 SVGAGI. The CDR3 totals 15 residues. The CDR3 loop is CASSYPGQGIYEQYF. The CDR3 bases are TGTGCCAGCAGCTACCCGGGACAGGGGATTTACGAGCAGTACTTC.

V gene TRBV5-4 combines with J gene TRBJ2-5; 11 bases fit TRBD1. CDR3 length equals 14 residues. J was trimmed by 5 bases and V by 4 bases; bases with no gene match: 4. The germline gives CDR1 SGHNT, CDR2 YYREEE (reference sequence). This chain's CDR3 is CASSADRGRETQYF. The CDR3 DNA sequence: TGTGCCAGCAGCGCGGACAGGGGGCGTGAGACCCAGTACTTC.

The chain couples TRBV7-8 to TRBJ2-3; 9 positions agree with TRBD2. V lost 1 base and J lost 2; bases outside the gene matches: 16. The CDR3 runs 20 residues. Per germline, CDR1 SGHVS and CDR2 FQNEAQ. CDR3 DNA sequence: TGTGCCAGCAGCTTAGAACCGTGGCTAGCGGGACATGAGGACACAGATACGCAGTATTTT. Protein sequence: CASSLEPWLAGHEDTDTQYF.

The chain uses TRBV15 and TRBJ2-5; 10 bases map to TRBD1. This CDR3 spans 16 amino acids. Germline assignment: CDR1 LNHNV and CDR2 YYDKDF (reference sequence). The J segment lost 5 bases and the V segment lost 3 bases, leaving 9 bases of the junction unmatched. Here the CDR3 reads CATSSYETGGRETQYF. The CDR3 nucleotides are TGTGCCACCAGCAGTTATGAGACAGGGGGCCGGGAGACCCAGTACTTC. Full variable domain (outside the CDR3, taken from reference TRBV15 and TRBJ2-5): DAMVIQNPRYQVTQFGKPVTLSCSQTLNHNVMYWYQQKSSQAPKLLFHYYDKDFNNEADTPDNFQSRRPNTSFCFLDIRSPGLGDTAMYLCATSSYETGGRETQYFGPGTRLLVL.

Worth noting for this clone: Other DNA sequences in the same sample also yield this CDR3. V and J are TRBV7-2 and TRBJ2-7, with 8 bases matching TRBD1. After removal of 5 bases from V and 3 bases from J, the junction contained 9 bases not matched to a gene. Germline V CDR1 and CDR2: SGHTA, FQGNSA. CDR3 length: 15 residues. CDR3 in amino acids: CASSLAGTGGYEQYF. The DNA for the CDR3 is TGTGCCAGCAGCCTCGCTGGGACAGGCGGCTACGAGCAGTACTTC.

This chain joins TRBV19 and TRBJ1-4; the D gene is possibly TRBD1 (6 bases). The CDR3 loop spans 16 amino acids. V was cut by 1 base and J by 9 bases, with 18 bases left in between. CDR1 is LNHDA and CDR2 is SQIVND in the germline V gene (reference sequence). Written as DNA, the CDR3 is TGTGCCAGTAGTATAGGGACAACGGGACAAGGGAAAAAACTGTTTTTT. Translating it yields CASSIGTTGQGKKLFF.

The gene calls are TRBV7-9 and TRBJ1-1, with TRBD1 matching 10 bases. V was clipped by 8 bases and J by 10 bases; unmatched bases: 7. The CDR3 runs 12 residues. Germline V gene sequence: CDR1 SEHNR, CDR2 FQNEAQ (reference sequence). CDR3 sequence: CASGQGVGGAFF. The CDR3, as DNA: TGTGCCAGCGGACAGGGGGTGGGCGGAGCTTTCTTT. Combining the CDR3 with reference TRBV7-9 and TRBJ1-1 gives the whole variable domain DTGVSQNPRHKITKRGQNVTFRCDPISEHNRLYWYRQTLGQGPEFLTYFQNEAQLEKSRLLSDRFSAERPKGSFSTLEIQRTEQGDSAMYLCASGQGVGGAFFGQGTRLTVV.

The chain recombines TRBV23-1 with TRBJ2-3, with D unresolved. TRBV23-1 is an ORF for which the function is uncertain. The V gene lost 2 bases and the J gene lost 2 bases, with 5 bases spanning the gap. This CDR3 is built from 13 residues. The CDR3 is CASSQPFTDTQYF. CDR3 in DNA: TGCGCCAGCAGTCAACCATTCACAGATACGCAGTATTTT.

The rearrangement uses TRBV9 and TRBJ2-2; D possibly corresponds to TRBD1 (5 bases). Trimming left V 0 bases short and J 6 bases short, with 18 bases between. The length of the CDR3 is 17 residues. Germline V gene data show CDR1 as SGDLS and CDR2 as YYNGEE. The CDR3 DNA is TGTGCCAGCAGCGTAGAAGGGCAGGGCAGGGTGGCCGGGGAGCTGTTTTTT. It encodes CASSVEGQGRVAGELFF.

The gene calls are TRBV10-3 and TRBJ2-1, with D perhaps matching TRBD2 (5 bases). CDR1 and CDR2 from the germline V gene are ENHRY and SYGVKD. V lost 8 bases and J 3 bases, leaving 11 bases between the germline ends. This CDR3 region has 13 residues. CDR3 DNA: TGTGCCATCTCTATCGGGATCTACAATGAGCAGTTCTTC. It is translated as CAISIGIYNEQFF.